This is a list of T cell receptor beta chains from one sample in a study of T-cell reconstitution after alpha-beta-depleted transplantation in children. Via MiXCR, TCRdb re-called the PCR reads, giving one row per CDR3 protein. This table holds 260,000 or so distinct CDR3 sequences, about 12% found once. Sample: PBMCs from the stem cell graft donor, taken from the stem cell graft. The receptors were sampled from a human donor who donated a stem cell graft to a child with acute lymphoblastic leukemia. Each CDR3 is given with its conserved first and last residue. The order of the fields is D gene, clone size, J gene, V gene, CDR3 length, CDR3 protein, CDR3 DNA. A D gene is named only where the DNA matches it firmly. A clone size is listed for some rows: how often the clone was seen (once, few, many), or a class if it is expanded.

TRBD1,many,TRBJ1-1,TRBV4-3,13,CASARDRDTEAFF,TGCGCCAGCGCCCGGGACAGGGACACTGAAGCTTTCTTT
.,many,TRBJ1-6,TRBV5-1,15,CASSPLDSPNSPLHF,TGCGCCAGCAGCCCCTTGGACAGCCCTAATTCACCCCTCCACTTT
.,.,TRBJ1-2,TRBV6-6,13,CASNPTSNYGYTF,TGTGCCAGCAACCCGACCTCTAACTATGGCTACACCTTC
.,many,TRBJ2-2,TRBV11-2,15,CASSPRGGAPGELFF,TGTGCCAGCAGCCCCAGGGGAGGGGCACCCGGGGAGCTGTTTTTT
.,.,TRBJ1-5,TRBV7-2,17,CASSKDRGGTTYQPQHF,TGTGCCAGCAGCAAGGACCGGGGGGGGACAACTTATCAGCCCCAGCATTTT
TRBD1,.,TRBJ1-1,TRBV12-3/TRBV12-4,17,CASSLVWQGVSNTEAFF,TGTGCCAGCAGTTTAGTCTGGCAGGGGGTTTCCAACACTGAAGCTTTCTTT
TRBD1,many,TRBJ1-1,TRBV7-9,15,CASSFRDRENTEAFF,TGTGCCAGCAGCTTCCGGGACAGAGAGAACACTGAAGCTTTCTTT
.,many,TRBJ2-7,TRBV29-1,12,CSIENSPYEQYF,TGCAGCATTGAGAACAGCCCCTACGAGCAGTACTTC
.,many,TRBJ2-7,TRBV5-1,14,CASSLEPLSYEQYF,TGCGCCAGCAGCTTGGAACCCCTTTCCTACGAGCAGTACTTC
.,many,TRBJ2-3,TRBV12-3/TRBV12-4,12,CASVAGQDTQYF,TGTGCCAGCGTCGCGGGCCAAGATACGCAGTATTTT
.,many,TRBJ2-3,TRBV20-1,14,CSARGERVADTQYF,TGCAGTGCTCGAGGAGAGAGGGTGGCAGATACGCAGTATTTT
.,many,TRBJ1-4,TRBV5-1,17,CASSWKDSHATNEKLFF,TGCGCCAGCAGCTGGAAGGATTCACATGCAACTAATGAAAAACTGTTTTTT
TRBD2,.,TRBJ2-3,TRBV12-3/TRBV12-4,17,CAFSLGLAGGKTDTQYF,TGTGCCTTCTCCCTTGGTCTAGCGGGGGGCAAGACAGATACGCAGTATTTT
TRBD1,.,TRBJ1-1,TRBV4-3,17,CASSPQTGRGVVTEAFF,TGCGCCAGCAGCCCCCAGACAGGGAGGGGGGTCGTCACTGAAGCTTTCTTT
.,many,TRBJ2-2,TRBV7-2,12,CASSFRAPELFF,TGTGCCAGCAGCTTCAGAGCTCCGGAGCTGTTTTTT
TRBD1,many,TRBJ2-6,TRBV7-3,20,CASSNDRTGDEASGANVLTF,TGTGCCAGCAGCAACGACCGGACAGGGGACGAGGCTTCTGGGGCCAACGTCCTGACTTTC
.,many,TRBJ2-2,TRBV11-2,17,CASSPKPPGQNTGELFF,TGTGCCAGCAGCCCGAAGCCACCGGGGCAGAACACCGGGGAGCTGTTTTTT
TRBD2,many,TRBJ2-7,TRBV29-1,13,CSAGTSGRNEQYF,TGCAGCGCTGGGACTAGCGGGAGGAACGAGCAGTACTTC
TRBD2,many,TRBJ2-1,TRBV5-1,12,CASSGSGGEQFF,TGCGCCAGCAGCGGCTCGGGGGGTGAGCAGTTCTTC
.,many,TRBJ2-3,TRBV5-1,16,CASSFSEGFLTDTQYF,TGCGCCAGCAGCTTCTCGGAGGGGTTCCTCACAGATACGCAGTATTTT
.,many,TRBJ1-2,TRBV24-1,14,CATSDFKEPNGYTF,TGTGCCACCAGTGATTTCAAGGAACCAAATGGCTACACCTTC
.,few,TRBJ2-7,TRBV20-1,15,CSARQRAPPAYEQYF,TGCAGTGCTAGACAACGGGCCCCCCCAGCCTACGAGCAGTACTTC
.,many,TRBJ2-7,TRBV7-2,13,CASSFRQVYEQYF,TGTGCCAGCAGCTTCAGACAGGTTTACGAGCAGTACTTC
.,many,TRBJ2-2,TRBV10-3,13,CAISLTNTGELFF,TGTGCCATCAGCCTCACGAACACCGGGGAGCTGTTTTTT
.,many,TRBJ2-6,TRBV4-2,17,CASSQGVLISGANVLTF,TGTGCCAGCAGCCAAGGCGTCCTTATCTCTGGGGCCAACGTCCTGACTTTC
.,.,TRBJ2-1,TRBV5-1,17,CASSPYLTSGTPSEQFF,TGCGCCAGCAGCCCCTATTTAACCAGCGGGACACCGAGTGAGCAGTTCTTC
.,few,TRBJ2-2,TRBV7-9,15,CASSPSGSSTGELFF,TGTGCCAGCAGTCCCTCCGGTTCGTCCACCGGGGAGCTGTTTTTT
TRBD2,many,TRBJ2-7,TRBV29-1,17,CSVEGFPAGGHSYEQYF,TGCAGCGTTGAAGGGTTCCCGGCGGGAGGCCACTCCTACGAGCAGTACTTC
.,few,TRBJ2-7,TRBV27,13,CASSQRGGNEQYF,TGTGCCAGCAGTCAAAGGGGGGGAAACGAGCAGTACTTC
TRBD1,many,TRBJ1-5,TRBV20-1,12,CSARRTGQPQHF,TGCAGTGCTAGACGGACAGGTCAGCCCCAGCATTTT
.,many,TRBJ1-6,TRBV5-1,14,CASSGGPPDSPLHF,TGCGCCAGCAGCGGGGGTCCTCCTGATTCACCCCTCCACTTT
.,.,TRBJ1-1,TRBV20-1,17,CSARSGLRTILNTEAFF,TGCAGTGCTAGAAGCGGGCTCCGGACAATTCTGAACACTGAAGCTTTCTTT
TRBD2,many,TRBJ2-3,TRBV10-3,17,CAISESSVASGRDTQYF,TGTGCCATCAGTGAGTCGTCAGTGGCTAGCGGGAGGGATACGCAGTATTTT
.,.,TRBJ2-7,TRBV12-3/TRBV12-4,11,CASSYRHEQYF,TGTGCCAGCAGTTACCGCCACGAGCAGTACTTC
TRBD1,many,TRBJ1-5,TRBV20-1,14,CSAPPGQGNQPQHF,TGCAGTGCTCCTCCGGGACAGGGGAATCAGCCCCAGCATTTT
.,many,TRBJ2-3,TRBV12-3/TRBV12-4,15,CASSFSAGPADTQYF,TGTGCCAGCAGTTTTTCCGCGGGACCCGCAGATACGCAGTATTTT
.,.,TRBJ2-7,TRBV7-2,13,CASRPRWAGEQYF,TGTGCCAGCAGACCTCGCTGGGCGGGGGAGCAGTACTTC
TRBD2,many,TRBJ2-7,TRBV7-2,17,CASSLALTSGGKYEQYF,TGTGCCAGCAGCTTAGCTTTGACTAGCGGGGGCAAATACGAGCAGTACTTC
.,many,TRBJ1-5,TRBV7-2,15,CASSLESVEGRPQHF,TGTGCCAGCAGCTTAGAATCAGTCGAGGGGAGGCCCCAGCATTTT
.,many,TRBJ2-5,TRBV5-8,13,CASSLDYQETQYF,TGTGCCAGCAGCTTGGATTATCAAGAGACCCAGTACTTC
TRBD1,many,TRBJ1-1,TRBV7-2,16,CASSLDSHRGRTEAFF,TGTGCCAGCAGCTTAGATAGCCACAGGGGGCGAACTGAAGCTTTCTTT
.,many,TRBJ2-7,TRBV5-6,16,CASSLDDGASSYEQYF,TGTGCCAGCAGCTTGGATGATGGGGCGAGCTCCTACGAGCAGTACTTC
.,.,TRBJ1-2,TRBV11-2,18,CASSYSGGGFVSNYGYTF,TGTGCCAGCAGCTACTCCGGGGGGGGGTTCGTGTCTAACTATGGCTACACCTTC
.,.,TRBJ1-6,TRBV20-1,15,CSAELPGGSNSPLHF,TGCAGTGCCGAACTCCCGGGGGGCAGTAATTCACCCCTCCACTTT
.,many,TRBJ1-2,TRBV2,13,CASSEMRDYGYTF,TGTGCCAGCAGTGAAATGAGGGACTATGGCTACACCTTC
.,many,TRBJ1-1,TRBV7-8,16,CASSRKSGYENTEAFF,TGTGCCAGCAGCCGGAAATCGGGGTACGAGAACACTGAAGCTTTCTTT
TRBD2,many,TRBJ2-2,TRBV7-8,16,CASSLATSAYTGELFF,TGTGCCAGCAGCTTAGCGACTAGCGCTTACACCGGGGAGCTGTTTTTT
TRBD1,many,TRBJ1-6,TRBV12-3/TRBV12-4,16,CASNPGQGSDNSPLHF,TGTGCCAGCAACCCGGGACAGGGGTCGGATAATTCACCCCTCCACTTT
.,few,TRBJ1-1,TRBV12-3/TRBV12-4,14,CASTVTGPAREAFF,TGTGCCAGCACCGTTACAGGGCCGGCCCGTGAAGCTTTCTTT
.,many,TRBJ2-7,TRBV10-3,12,CAITPGRNEQYF,TGTGCCATCACCCCAGGGAGGAACGAGCAGTACTTC
.,many,TRBJ2-5,TRBV19,12,CASSSREETQYF,TGTGCCAGTAGTAGCAGGGAGGAGACCCAGTACTTC
.,.,TRBJ2-7,TRBV7-9,16,CASSLPEGGGDYEQYF,TGTGCCAGCAGCTTGCCGGAAGGAGGGGGGGACTACGAGCAGTACTTC
TRBD1,few,TRBJ2-2,TRBV28,15,CASSNGQGGTGELFF,TGTGCCAGCAGCAATGGACAGGGGGGAACCGGGGAGCTGTTTTTT
.,many,TRBJ2-7,TRBV7-9,13,CASSPLTRYEQYF,TGTGCCAGCAGCCCTCTGACCCGCTACGAGCAGTACTTC
.,.,TRBJ2-7,TRBV30,11,CAWRQGLEQYF,TGTGCCTGGAGGCAGGGGCTCGAGCAGTACTTC
TRBD2,few,TRBJ2-3,TRBV29-1,17,CSVETRGGATSTDTQYF,TGCAGCGTTGAGACGCGCGGGGGGGCGACTAGCACAGATACGCAGTATTTT
.,.,TRBJ1-1,TRBV24-1,11,CATQFGTEAFF,TGTGCCACCCAATTCGGGACTGAAGCTTTCTTT
.,many,TRBJ2-3,TRBV4-2,13,CASRASITDTQYF,TGTGCCAGCCGGGCTTCTATCACAGATACGCAGTATTTT
.,many,TRBJ2-5,TRBV12-3/TRBV12-4,14,CASSSVRLKETQYF,TGTGCCAGCAGTTCAGTGAGGTTAAAGGAGACCCAGTACTTC